This entry lists 2 T cell receptor beta chains sequenced from one sample in a study of shared clonotypes between healthy human individuals. CD45RO-negative, CCR7-selected cells formed the naive CD8 fraction, which excluded terminally differentiated effector memory CD45RA+ cells. Here immunoSEQ multiplex PCR was the method, and the copy in TCRdb shows in-frame clones only, minus some. Of some 630,000 clones detected, roughly 96% appear once; the ten largest clones hold roughly 0.1%. Sequenced: naive CD8+ T cells sorted from blood. Every receptor here comes from a woman aged 25-40 years in good health.

The genes are TRBV27 and TRBJ2-7, with 8 bases matching TRBD2. J lost 4 bases, V lost 4 bases, and 9 bases had no gene match. The CDR3 is 15 amino acids. Germline V gene data show CDR1 as MNHEY and CDR2 as SMNVEV (reference sequence). CDR3 loop: CASSSPREGWYEQYF. The DNA of the CDR3 is TGTGCCAGCAGTTCTCCTCGGGAGGGTTGGTACGAGCAGTACTTC.

The chain has TRBV13 and TRBJ1-5, with D possibly matching TRBD1 (6 bases). Germline assignment: CDR1 PRHDT and CDR2 FYEKMQ (reference sequence). Trimming removed 4 bases from V and 5 bases from J, with 21 bases in between. The CDR3 is 17 amino acids. CDR3 DNA sequence: TGTGCCAGCAGCTCCCGTGAGAGCCGGGACACCGATCAGCCCCAGCATTTT. Protein sequence: CASSSRESRDTDQPQHF.